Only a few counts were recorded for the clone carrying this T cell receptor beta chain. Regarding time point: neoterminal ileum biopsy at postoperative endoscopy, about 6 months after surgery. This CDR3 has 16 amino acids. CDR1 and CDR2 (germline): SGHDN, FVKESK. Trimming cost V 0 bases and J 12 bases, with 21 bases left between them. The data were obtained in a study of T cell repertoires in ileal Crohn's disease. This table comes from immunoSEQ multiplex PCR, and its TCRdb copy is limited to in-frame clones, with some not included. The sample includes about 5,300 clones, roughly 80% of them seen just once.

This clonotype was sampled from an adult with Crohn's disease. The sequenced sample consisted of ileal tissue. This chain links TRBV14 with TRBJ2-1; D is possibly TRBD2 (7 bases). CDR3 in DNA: TGTGCCAGCAGCCAAGATATGGGGGGGCCCAGTCAGGTGCAGTTCTTC. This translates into CASSQDMGGPSQVQFF.